Listed below are T cell receptor beta chains from one sample, sequenced in a study of blood T cell repertoires in COVID-19. The data were produced by immunoSEQ multiplex PCR, yet TCRdb's version contains in-frame clones alone and is incomplete. The repertoire consists of roughly 250,000 clones, with approximately 90% occurring once and the leading ten covering roughly 1.2%. Sample: PBMCs or T cells enriched from blood (not recorded which). The receptors here all came from a woman aged 40-49 years with acute COVID-19. CDR3s include the opening cysteine and the closing phenylalanine or tryptophan. A D gene is named only where the DNA matches it firmly. Where a row states a size, it is once, few, many or the class of an expanded clone; other rows omit it.

j_call | clone_size | v_call | d_call | cdr3_aa | cdr3_nt
TRBJ2-1 | - | TRBV5-1 | - | CASSLASGTALFF | TGCGCCAGCAGCTTGGCTTCCGGGACTGCGCTGTTCTTC
TRBJ2-7 | - | TRBV2 | TRBD1 | CASSGDSGYEQYF | TGTGCCAGCAGTGGGGACAGCGGATACGAGCAGTACTTC
TRBJ2-7 | - | TRBV6-5 | TRBD2 | CASNSGTGEQYF | TGTGCCAGCAACAGCGGGACGGGGGAGCAGTACTTC
TRBJ2-3 | - | TRBV12-5 | TRBD2 | CASGLVLAGDPDTQYF | TGTGCTAGTGGTTTGGTACTAGCGGGAGACCCAGATACGCAGTATTTT
TRBJ2-6 | - | TRBV11-2 | - | CASRGSGHSSGANVLTF | TGTGCCAGCAGGGGGTCGGGACACAGCTCTGGGGCCAACGTCCTGACTTTC
TRBJ1-5 | - | TRBV2 | - | CASSGQDDQPQHF | TGTGCCAGCAGTGGACAGGACGATCAGCCCCAGCATTTT
TRBJ1-4 | - | TRBV7-9 | - | CASSRGGREEKLFF | TGTGCCAGCAGCCGAGGAGGGCGGGAGGAAAAACTGTTTTTT
TRBJ1-5 | - | TRBV6-5 | - | CASSYSPGNNQPQHF | TGTGCCAGCAGTTACTCGCCAGGCAACAATCAGCCCCAGCATTTT
TRBJ2-1 | few | TRBV5-4 | TRBD2 | CASSRGLAGNEQFF | TGTGCCAGCAGCAGGGGACTAGCGGGAAATGAGCAGTTCTTC
TRBJ1-4 | - | TRBV28 | - | CASSQTGSATNEKLFF | TGTGCCAGCAGCCAAACAGGGTCTGCAACTAATGAAAAACTGTTTTTT
TRBJ1-4 | - | TRBV7-9 | - | CASSLASVFTTNEKLFF | TGTGCCAGCAGCTTAGCCTCCGTCTTTACAACTAATGAAAAACTGTTTTTT
TRBJ1-1 | - | TRBV29-1 | - | CSVERGGSRAAFF | TGCAGCGTTGAGAGGGGGGGATCCAGGGCGGCTTTCTTT
TRBJ2-3 | - | TRBV28 | - | CASSFRDQVTDTQYF | TGTGCCAGCAGTTTCCGAGACCAGGTAACAGATACGCAGTATTTT
TRBJ2-3 | - | TRBV27 | TRBD2 | CASSLTLAGGTDTQYF | TGTGCCAGCAGTTTAACTCTTGCGGGAGGGACAGATACGCAGTATTTT
TRBJ2-7 | - | TRBV9 | - | CASSVGVGGEQYF | TGTGCCAGCAGCGTAGGGGTAGGAGGGGAGCAGTACTTC
TRBJ1-2 | few | TRBV6-1 | - | CASSEISPERGYTF | TGTGCCAGCAGTGAAATCAGCCCGGAGAGGGGCTACACCTTC
TRBJ1-2 | few | TRBV5-1 | - | CASSLVGRGGYTF | TGCGCCAGCAGCTTGGTCGGGAGGGGAGGCTACACCTTC